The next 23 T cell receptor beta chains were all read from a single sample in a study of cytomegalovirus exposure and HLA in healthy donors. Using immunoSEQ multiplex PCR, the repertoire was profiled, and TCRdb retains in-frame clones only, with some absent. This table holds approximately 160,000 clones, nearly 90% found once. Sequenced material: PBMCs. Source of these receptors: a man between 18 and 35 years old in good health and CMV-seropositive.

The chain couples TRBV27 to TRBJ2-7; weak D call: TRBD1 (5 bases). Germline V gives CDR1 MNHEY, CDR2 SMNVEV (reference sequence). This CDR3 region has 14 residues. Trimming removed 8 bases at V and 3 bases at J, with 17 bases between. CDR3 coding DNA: TGTGCCAGCGGAACTATTGACAGTTACTACGAGCAGTACTTC. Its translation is CASGTIDSYYEQYF.

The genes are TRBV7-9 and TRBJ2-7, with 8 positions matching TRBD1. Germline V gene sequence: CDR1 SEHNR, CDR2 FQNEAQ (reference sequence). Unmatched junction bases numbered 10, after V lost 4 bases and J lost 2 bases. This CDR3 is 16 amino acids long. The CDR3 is CASSSGQGVPPYEQYF. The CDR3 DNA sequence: TGTGCCAGCAGCTCTGGACAGGGCGTCCCCCCCTACGAGCAGTACTTC. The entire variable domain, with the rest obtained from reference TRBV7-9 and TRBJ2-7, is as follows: DTGVSQNPRHKITKRGQNVTFRCDPISEHNRLYWYRQTLGQGPEFLTYFQNEAQLEKSRLLSDRFSAERPKGSFSTLEIQRTEQGDSAMYLCASSSGQGVPPYEQYFGPGTRLTVT.

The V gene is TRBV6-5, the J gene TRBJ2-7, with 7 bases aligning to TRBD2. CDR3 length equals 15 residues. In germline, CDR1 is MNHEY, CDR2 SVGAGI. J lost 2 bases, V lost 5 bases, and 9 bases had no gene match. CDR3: CASSNRGVMAYEQYF. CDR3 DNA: TGTGCCAGCAGTAATCGGGGGGTCATGGCCTACGAGCAGTACTTC.

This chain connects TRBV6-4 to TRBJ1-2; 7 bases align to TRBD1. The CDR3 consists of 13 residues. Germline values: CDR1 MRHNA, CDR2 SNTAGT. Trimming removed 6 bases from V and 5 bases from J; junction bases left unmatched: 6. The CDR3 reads CASSPQGFYGYTF. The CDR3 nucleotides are TGTGCCAGCAGCCCACAGGGGTTTTATGGCTACACCTTC.

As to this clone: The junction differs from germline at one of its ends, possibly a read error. Written as DNA, the CDR3 is TGTGCTAGCAGCTTGAGCATGGATCAGCCCCAGCATTTT. Translating gives CASSLSMDQPQHF. The rearrangement links TRBV7-7 to TRBJ1-5; no clear D gene. CDR3 size: 13 residues. Looked up from germline, CDR1 is SSHAT and CDR2 is FNYEAQ (reference sequence).

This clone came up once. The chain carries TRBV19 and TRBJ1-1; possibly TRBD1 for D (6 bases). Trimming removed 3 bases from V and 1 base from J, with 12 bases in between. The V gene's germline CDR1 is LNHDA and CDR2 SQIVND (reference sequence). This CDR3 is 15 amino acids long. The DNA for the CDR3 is TGTGCCAGTAGTATTCCGCTGACAGGGAACACTGAAGCTTTCTTT. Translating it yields CASSIPLTGNTEAFF.

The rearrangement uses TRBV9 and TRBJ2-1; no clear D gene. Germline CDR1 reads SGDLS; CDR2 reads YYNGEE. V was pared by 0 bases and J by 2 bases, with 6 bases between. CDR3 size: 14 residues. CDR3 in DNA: TGTGCCAGCAGCGTAGCTGAGGCCTACAATGAGCAGTTCTTC. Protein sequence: CASSVAEAYNEQFF.

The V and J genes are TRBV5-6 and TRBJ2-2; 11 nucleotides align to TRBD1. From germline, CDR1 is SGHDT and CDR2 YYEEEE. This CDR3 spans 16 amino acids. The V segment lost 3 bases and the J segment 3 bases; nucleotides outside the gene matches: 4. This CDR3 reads CASSSDRGPDTGELFF. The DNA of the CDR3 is TGTGCCAGCAGCTCGGACAGGGGGCCGGACACCGGGGAGCTGTTTTTT.

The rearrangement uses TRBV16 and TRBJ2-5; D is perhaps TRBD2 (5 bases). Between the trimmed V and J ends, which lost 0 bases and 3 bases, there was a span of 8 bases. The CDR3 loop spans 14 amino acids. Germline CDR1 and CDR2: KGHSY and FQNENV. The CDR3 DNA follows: TGTGCCAGCAGCCAATCGAAGAGGGAAGAGACCCAGTACTTC. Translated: CASSQSKREETQYF. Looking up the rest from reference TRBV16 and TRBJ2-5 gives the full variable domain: GEEVAQTPKHLVRGEGQKAKLYCAPIKGHSYVFWYQQVLKNEFKFLISFQNENVFDETGMPKERFSAKCLPNSPCSLEIQATKLEDSAVYFCASSQSKREETQYFGPGTRLLVL.

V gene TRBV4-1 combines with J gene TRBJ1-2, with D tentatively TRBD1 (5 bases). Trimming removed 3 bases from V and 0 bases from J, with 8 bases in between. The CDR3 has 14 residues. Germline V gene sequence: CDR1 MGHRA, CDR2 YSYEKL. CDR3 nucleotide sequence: TGCGCCAGCAGCCAGACAGTTGCTAACTATGGCTACACCTTC. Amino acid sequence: CASSQTVANYGYTF.

CDR3 sequence reads: CAWAKPGLAIEAFF. The CDR3 nucleotides read TGTGCCTGGGCCAAACCGGGACTTGCGATTGAAGCTTTCTTT. The chain employs TRBV30 and TRBJ1-1, with D possibly matching TRBD1 (5 bases). V lost 5 bases and J 7 bases, leaving 20 bases between the germline ends. Germline values: CDR1 GTSNPN, CDR2 SVGIG (reference sequence). This CDR3 contains 14 residues.

The CDR3 DNA follows: TGTGCCTGGGGACAGGACATTGACAGGATTTATAACTATGGCTACACCTTC. Its translation is CAWGQDIDRIYNYGYTF. V gene TRBV30 combines with J gene TRBJ1-2; TRBD1 matches 7 bases. The CDR3 sequence is 17 residues long. Germline-derived CDR1 and CDR2 are GTSNPN and SVGIG (reference sequence). V lost 5 bases to trimming and J lost 1 base; unmatched junction nucleotides: 16.

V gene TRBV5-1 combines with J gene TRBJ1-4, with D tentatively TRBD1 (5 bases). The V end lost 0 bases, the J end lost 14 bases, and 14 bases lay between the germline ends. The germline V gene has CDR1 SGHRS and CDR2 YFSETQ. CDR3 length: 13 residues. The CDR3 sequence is CASSLGGSQDLFF. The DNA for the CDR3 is TGCGCCAGCAGCTTGGGCGGTTCACAGGATCTGTTTTTT.

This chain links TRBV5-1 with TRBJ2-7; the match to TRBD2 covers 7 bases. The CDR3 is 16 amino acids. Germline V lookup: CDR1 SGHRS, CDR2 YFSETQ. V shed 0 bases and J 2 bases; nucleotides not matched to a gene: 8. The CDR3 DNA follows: TGCGCCAGCAGCTTGGATCGACTAGCAATTACCTACGAGCAGTACTTC. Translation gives CASSLDRLAITYEQYF.

CDR3 sequence reads: CASSLLGIGYNEQFF. CDR3 in DNA: TGTGCCAGCAGTCTACTGGGCATAGGCTACAATGAGCAGTTCTTC. The V and J genes are TRBV6-1 and TRBJ2-1; the D is unclear. Trimming took 5 bases from V and 3 from J, leaving 14 bases between them. From germline, CDR1 is MNHNS and CDR2 SASEGT. This CDR3 is 15 amino acids long.

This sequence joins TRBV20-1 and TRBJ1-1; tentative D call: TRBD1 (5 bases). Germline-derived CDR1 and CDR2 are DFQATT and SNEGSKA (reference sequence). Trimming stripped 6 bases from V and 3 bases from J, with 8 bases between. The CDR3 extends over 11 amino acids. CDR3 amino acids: CSASGDTEAFF. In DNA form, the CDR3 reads TGCAGTGCCTCGGGGGACACTGAAGCTTTCTTT.

CDR3: CASSTPRTGFGETQYF. The CDR3 DNA sequence: TGTGCCAGCAGCACCCCGCGAACAGGGTTCGGAGAGACCCAGTACTTC. This chain links TRBV11-3 with TRBJ2-5; tentative D call: TRBD1 (6 bases). Germline CDR1 SGHNT, CDR2 YENEEA. Trimming removed 5 bases at V and 4 bases at J, with 20 bases between. The CDR3 is 16 amino acids.

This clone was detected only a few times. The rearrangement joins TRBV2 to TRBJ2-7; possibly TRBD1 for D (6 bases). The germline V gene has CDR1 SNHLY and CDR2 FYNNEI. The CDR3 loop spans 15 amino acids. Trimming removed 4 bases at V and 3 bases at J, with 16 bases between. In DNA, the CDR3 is TGTGCCAGCAGTGTGGACCAAACAGGGCTCTACGAGCAGTACTTC. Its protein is CASSVDQTGLYEQYF.

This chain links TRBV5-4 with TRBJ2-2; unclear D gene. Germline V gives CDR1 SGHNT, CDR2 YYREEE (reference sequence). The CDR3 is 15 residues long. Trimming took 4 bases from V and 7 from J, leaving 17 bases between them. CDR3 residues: CASSRTISVGGELFF. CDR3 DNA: TGTGCCAGCAGCCGAACGATATCGGTTGGCGGGGAGCTGTTTTTT.

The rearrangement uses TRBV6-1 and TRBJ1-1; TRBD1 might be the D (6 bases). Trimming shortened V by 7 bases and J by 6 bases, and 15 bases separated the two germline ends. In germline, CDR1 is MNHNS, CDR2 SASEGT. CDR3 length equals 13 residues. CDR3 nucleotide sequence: TGTGCCAGCACGGGACATTCCTCCCCTGAAGCTTTCTTT. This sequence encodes CASTGHSSPEAFF.

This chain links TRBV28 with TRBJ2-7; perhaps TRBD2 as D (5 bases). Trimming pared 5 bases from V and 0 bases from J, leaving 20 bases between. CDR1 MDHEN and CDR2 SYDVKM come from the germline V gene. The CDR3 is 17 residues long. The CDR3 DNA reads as TGTGCCAGCAGTACCCGGCCCGGACTTGGGAGCTCCTACGAGCAGTACTTC. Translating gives CASSTRPGLGSSYEQYF. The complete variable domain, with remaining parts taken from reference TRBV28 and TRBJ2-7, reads DVKVTQSSRYLVKRTGEKVFLECVQDMDHENMFWYRQDPGLGLRLIYFSYDVKMKEKGDIPEGYSVSREKKERFSLILESASTNQTSMYLCASSTRPGLGSSYEQYFGPGTRLTVT.

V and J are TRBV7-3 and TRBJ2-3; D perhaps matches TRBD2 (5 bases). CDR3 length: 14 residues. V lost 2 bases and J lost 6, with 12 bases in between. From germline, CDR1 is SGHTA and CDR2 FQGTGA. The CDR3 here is CASSLGVRGDTQYF. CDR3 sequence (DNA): TGTGCCAGCAGCTTAGGTGTCCGAGGGGATACGCAGTATTTT.

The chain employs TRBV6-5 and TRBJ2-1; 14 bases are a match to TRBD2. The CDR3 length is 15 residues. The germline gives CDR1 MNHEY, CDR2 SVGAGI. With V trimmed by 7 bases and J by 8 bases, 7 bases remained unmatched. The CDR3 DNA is TGTGCCAGCACCATCGGGACTAGCGGGAGCTATGAGCAGTTCTTC. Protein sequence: CASTIGTSGSYEQFF.